This TCR beta chain was sequenced during a study of T cell responses to AZD1222 COVID-19 vaccine. Study-wide results and limits: At baseline, seropositivity was found in only six AZD1222 recipients.

Clones were sequenced by immunoSEQ multiplex PCR, and TCRdb holds only the in-frame ones, with some missing. The sample includes about 120,000 clones, 80% to 90% seen only once; the top ten take around a tenth. To note about this clone: Its specificity is unknown.

The CDR3 extends over 15 amino acids. V shed 4 bases and J shed 8 bases, with 17 bases lying between them. Germline CDR1 and CDR2: SGHTA and FQGNSA. This receptor was identified in an adult in good health. The specimen was peripheral blood, collected on day 0 of AZD1222 vaccination. The chain has TRBV7-2 and TRBJ1-4; a weak D match, TRBD1 (6 bases). CDR3 DNA sequence: TGTGCCAGCAGCTGGCGGAGAGGGCAGGGGGAAAAACTGTTTTTT. Translating it yields CASSWRRGQGEKLFF.